Listed below are T cell receptor beta chains from one sample, sequenced in a study of T cell responses to AZD1222 COVID-19 vaccine. TCRdb's table, derived via immunoSEQ multiplex PCR, lists solely in-frame clones and lacks some. The data show 150,000 or so clones, 90% to 95% seen once. The sequencing here drew on peripheral blood, taken on day 0 of AZD1222 vaccination. The receptors stem from an adult in good health. CDR3s include the opening cysteine and the closing phenylalanine or tryptophan.

J gene: TRBJ1-2; V gene: TRBV12-3/TRBV12-4; CDR3 protein: CASGDRYYGYTF
J gene: TRBJ2-7; V gene: TRBV6-5; CDR3 protein: CASSYFNVRGGEQYF
J gene: TRBJ1-1; V gene: TRBV11-2; CDR3 protein: CASSPGQLNTEAFF
J gene: TRBJ1-2; V gene: TRBV5-1; CDR3 protein: CASSAKSGPGEGYTF
J gene: TRBJ1-4; V gene: TRBV6-6; CDR3 protein: CASTLPGRGNEKLFF
J gene: TRBJ1-1; V gene: TRBV5-1; CDR3 protein: CASSLRGLLRTEAFF
J gene: TRBJ2-5; V gene: TRBV25-1; CDR3 protein: CASSVTPVETQYF
J gene: TRBJ2-4; V gene: TRBV21-1; CDR3 protein: CASSTPGTRKNIQYF
J gene: TRBJ1-1; V gene: TRBV19; CDR3 protein: CASSIYPGTGSEAFF
J gene: TRBJ2-1; V gene: TRBV5-1; CDR3 protein: CASSRTGTNYNEQFF
J gene: TRBJ1-2; V gene: TRBV10-3; CDR3 protein: CAISEPGPYGYTF
J gene: TRBJ2-7; V gene: TRBV5-6; CDR3 protein: CASSVTGREQYF
J gene: TRBJ1-4; V gene: TRBV6-5; CDR3 protein: CASSQTHAGEKLFF
J gene: TRBJ2-3; V gene: TRBV21-1; CDR3 protein: CASSSATSGKTDTQYF
J gene: TRBJ1-2; V gene: TRBV27; CDR3 protein: CASRTSGTATFNYGYTF
J gene: TRBJ1-5; V gene: TRBV12-3/TRBV12-4; CDR3 protein: CASSTGRDQPQHF
J gene: TRBJ2-2; V gene: TRBV25-1; CDR3 protein: CASSEVHQYGELFF
J gene: TRBJ1-4; V gene: TRBV5-1; CDR3 protein: CASSSEVNEKLFF
J gene: TRBJ2-7; V gene: TRBV27; CDR3 protein: CASSLRTGFPYEQYF
J gene: TRBJ1-1; V gene: TRBV15; CDR3 protein: CATSRDDVVRGAFF
J gene: TRBJ1-6; V gene: TRBV10-2; CDR3 protein: CASTTGTGGRSLHF
J gene: TRBJ2-1; V gene: TRBV29-1; CDR3 protein: CSARLARNEQFF
J gene: TRBJ2-7; V gene: TRBV28; CDR3 protein: CASTPTGSSYEQYF
J gene: TRBJ1-2; V gene: TRBV10-3; CDR3 protein: CAISNPGVQSYGYTF
J gene: TRBJ1-1; V gene: TRBV7-9; CDR3 protein: CASSLTQEAFF
J gene: TRBJ2-2; V gene: TRBV5-1; CDR3 protein: CASSQARGLAGATGELFF
J gene: TRBJ2-4; V gene: TRBV18; CDR3 protein: CASSPSQETLQYF
J gene: TRBJ2-1; V gene: TRBV9; CDR3 protein: CASSPRQGSYNEQFF
J gene: TRBJ1-3; V gene: TRBV6-5; CDR3 protein: CASSYSLGVLGNTIYF
J gene: TRBJ2-1; V gene: TRBV7-2; CDR3 protein: CASSGPGLAEQFF
J gene: TRBJ2-7; V gene: TRBV5-6; CDR3 protein: CASSLVPGTGRYEQYF
J gene: TRBJ2-5; V gene: TRBV4-3; CDR3 protein: CASSEEGRGAQYF
J gene: TRBJ2-2; V gene: TRBV3-1/TRBV3-2; CDR3 protein: CASSQGLAGGGGELFF
J gene: TRBJ2-1; V gene: TRBV5-1; CDR3 protein: CASSVGSTSYNEQFF
J gene: TRBJ1-2; V gene: TRBV29-1; CDR3 protein: CSVGAEGGYTF
J gene: TRBJ2-3; V gene: TRBV20-1; CDR3 protein: CSASRQGTQYF
J gene: TRBJ2-1; V gene: TRBV5-5; CDR3 protein: CASSYRDRDNEQFF
J gene: TRBJ2-5; V gene: TRBV27; CDR3 protein: CASSFPRTSGFPGETQYF
J gene: TRBJ2-1; V gene: TRBV5-1; CDR3 protein: CASSLVGGEPYNEQFF
J gene: TRBJ2-4; V gene: TRBV7-2; CDR3 protein: CASSPTPGVEAKNIQYF
J gene: TRBJ1-1; V gene: TRBV30; CDR3 protein: CAGMTGVNTEAFF
J gene: TRBJ2-2; V gene: TRBV19; CDR3 protein: CASNSLRDRGNTGELFF
J gene: TRBJ2-2; V gene: TRBV4-1; CDR3 protein: CASSQDQGLGVGELFF
J gene: TRBJ2-1; V gene: TRBV18; CDR3 protein: CASSRPREGRNNEQFF
J gene: TRBJ2-7; V gene: TRBV6-1; CDR3 protein: CASSDMGAGYEQYF
J gene: TRBJ2-3; V gene: TRBV28; CDR3 protein: CASSLPTPGPGDTQYF
J gene: TRBJ2-7; V gene: TRBV19; CDR3 protein: CASSIRTGKAREQYF
J gene: TRBJ1-2; V gene: TRBV12-5; CDR3 protein: CASGFPGTGGNYGYTF
J gene: TRBJ1-5; V gene: TRBV10-3; CDR3 protein: CAISDLKETQHF
J gene: TRBJ2-1; V gene: TRBV5-4; CDR3 protein: CASSFTLKRGNEQFF
J gene: TRBJ2-1; V gene: TRBV19; CDR3 protein: CASTAEAGGYNEQFF
J gene: TRBJ2-4; V gene: TRBV5-1; CDR3 protein: CASSLAGKNIQYF
J gene: TRBJ2-7; V gene: TRBV3-1/TRBV3-2; CDR3 protein: CASSHAEGEQYF
J gene: TRBJ1-2; V gene: TRBV3-1/TRBV3-2; CDR3 protein: CASSHPMGGNYGYTF
J gene: TRBJ2-7; V gene: TRBV7-2; CDR3 protein: CASSLAVGLAGYEQYF
J gene: TRBJ1-1; V gene: TRBV11-2; CDR3 protein: CASSLRGPAKAFF
J gene: TRBJ1-3; V gene: TRBV9; CDR3 protein: CASSSPGTGVNTIYF
J gene: TRBJ2-5; V gene: TRBV9; CDR3 protein: CASSVAWGVEETQYF
J gene: TRBJ2-7; V gene: TRBV30; CDR3 protein: CAWISPWGLPRTYEQYF
J gene: TRBJ1-2; V gene: TRBV23-1; CDR3 protein: CASSPQGADYGYTF